Shown below are 24 T cell receptor beta chains from a single sample sequenced in a study of blood T cell repertoires in COVID-19. TCRdb's table, derived via immunoSEQ multiplex PCR, lists solely in-frame clones and lacks some. In the table there are about 210,000 clones, around 92% of which are singletons. The sequenced sample was peripheral blood. The receptors stem from a man aged 30 to 39 with acute or convalescent COVID-19.

V and J are TRBV3-1 (or the pseudogene TRBV3-2) and TRBJ2-1; 8 positions agree with TRBD2. Germline loops: CDR1 LGHDT, CDR2 YNNKEL (reference sequence). V trimming: 4 bases; J trimming: 15 bases; junction bases outside the gene matches: 14. CDR3 size: 14 residues. DNA for the CDR3: TGTGCCAGCAGCCCAGGGAGGAGCGGGGGACGTCGGTTCTTC. Its protein product is CASSPGRSGGRRFF.

The chain employs TRBV3-1 (or the pseudogene TRBV3-2) and TRBJ1-2; unclear D gene. V was clipped by 1 base and J by 8 bases, with 8 bases between them. The V gene's germline CDR1 is LGHDT and CDR2 YNNKEL (reference sequence). The CDR3 covers 12 residues. This chain's CDR3 is CASSQGVGGYTF. CDR3 DNA: TGTGCCAGCAGCCAAGGTGTTGGCGGCTACACCTTC.

The chain links TRBV5-1 to TRBJ1-1; D might be TRBD1 (6 bases). Germline CDR1 is SGHRS and CDR2 is YFSETQ. The CDR3 contains 15 residues. Trimming left V 0 bases short and J 3 bases short, with 12 bases between. In nucleotides, the CDR3 is TGCGCCAGCAGCTTGGAGGGACACGGGGACACTGAAGCTTTCTTT. Encoded protein: CASSLEGHGDTEAFF.

The chain uses TRBV3-1 (or the pseudogene TRBV3-2) and TRBJ1-3; D gene unclear. The germline CDR1 and CDR2 sequences are LGHDT and YNNKEL (reference sequence). V was trimmed by 4 bases and J by 3 bases, leaving 4 bases between them. This CDR3 has 12 residues. In DNA form, the CDR3 reads TGTGCCAGCAGCCTACATGGAAACACCATATATTTT. As protein: CASSLHGNTIYF.

The chain recombines TRBV6-1 with TRBJ1-3; D call uncertain. V gave up 2 bases and J gave up 4 bases, with 9 bases separating them. The CDR3 totals 14 residues. Germline CDR1 reads MNHNS; CDR2 reads SASEGT. The DNA of the CDR3 is TGTGCCAGCAGTGAACGGGATTTGGGAAACACCATATATTTT. This sequence encodes CASSERDLGNTIYF.

This clone was observed once. This chain links TRBV5-1 with TRBJ1-2; D might be TRBD1 (5 bases). CDR3 length: 17 residues. Germline-derived CDR1 and CDR2 are SGHRS and YFSETQ. Trimming cost V 0 bases and J 0 bases, with 15 bases left between them. The CDR3 bases are TGCGCCAGCAGCTTGGCCCCCCTGACAGCCCCTAACTATGGCTACACCTTC. Encoded protein: CASSLAPLTAPNYGYTF.

The chain joins TRBV6-5 to TRBJ2-1; TRBD1 matches 10 bases. This CDR3 comprises 15 residues. Germline V lookup: CDR1 MNHEY, CDR2 SVGAGI. With 5 bases clipped from V and 0 bases from J, the junction kept 1 base outside the gene matches. CDR3 region: CASSRQGASYNEQFF. The DNA for the CDR3 is TGTGCCAGCAGTCGACAGGGGGCCTCCTACAATGAGCAGTTCTTC.

This chain joins TRBV5-1 and TRBJ2-3, with D possibly TRBD2 on 5 matching bases. Trimming left V 0 bases short and J 1 base short, with 15 bases between. The germline V gene encodes CDR1 SGHRS and CDR2 YFSETQ. The CDR3 totals 17 residues. CDR3 region: CASSLDGPTSGTDTQYF. CDR3 DNA: TGCGCCAGCAGCTTGGACGGACCTACTAGTGGCACAGATACGCAGTATTTT. The complete variable domain, with remaining parts taken from reference TRBV5-1 and TRBJ2-3, reads KAGVTQTPRYLIKTRGQQVTLSCSPISGHRSVSWYQQTPGQGLQFLFEYFSETQRNKGNFPGRFSGRQFSNSRSEMNVSTLELGDSALYLCASSLDGPTSGTDTQYFGPGTRLTVL.

The chain employs TRBV28 and TRBJ1-4; maybe TRBD1 (5 bases). Trimming stripped 6 bases from V and 0 bases from J, with 11 bases between. Germline CDR1 and CDR2: MDHEN and SYDVKM. CDR3 length: 15 residues. The DNA of the CDR3 is TGTGCCAGCAGAGTGGGGCCCCCAACTAATGAAAAACTGTTTTTT. Protein product: CASRVGPPTNEKLFF.

The genes are TRBV15 and TRBJ2-7; maybe TRBD2 (6 bases). Germline loops: CDR1 LNHNV, CDR2 YYDKDF (reference sequence). V gave up 5 bases and J gave up 2 bases, with 16 bases separating them. CDR3 length: 15 residues. The CDR3: CATSVRPGLAYEQYF. The CDR3 nucleotides are TGTGCCACCAGCGTACGGCCGGGACTGGCCTACGAGCAGTACTTC.

This clone was observed a few times. V gene TRBV20-1 combines with J gene TRBJ1-5; D may be TRBD1 (6 bases). The CDR3 covers 11 residues. Germline V gives CDR1 DFQATT, CDR2 SNEGSKA (reference sequence). V lost 5 bases, J lost 11 bases, and 13 bases lay in between. The CDR3 loop is CSAGYGQSQHF. The CDR3 DNA reads TGCAGTGCTGGGTATGGACAGTCCCAGCATTTT.

The chain is built from TRBV28 and TRBJ1-2, with D maybe TRBD1 (5 bases). This CDR3 spans 15 amino acids. Germline CDR1 is MDHEN and CDR2 is SYDVKM. The V gene lost 6 bases and the J gene lost 0 bases, with 14 bases spanning the gap. CDR3 nucleotide sequence: TGTGCCAGCAGAAATAACAGGTATCCTAACTATGGCTACACCTTC. Protein: CASRNNRYPNYGYTF.

This clone has only a few counts. V usage is TRBV21-1 and J usage is TRBJ1-1. TRBV21-1 is a pseudogene segment. The CDR3 runs to 13 residues. CDR3 residues: CAGRDSTNTEAFF. The CDR3 coding sequence is TGTGCCGGGAGAGATTCGACGAACACTGAAGCTTTCTTT.

V gene TRBV5-1 combines with J gene TRBJ1-5; D not certain. Trimming cost V 2 bases and J 2 bases, with 14 bases left between them. The CDR3 has 16 amino acids. CDR1 is SGHRS, CDR2 YFSETQ, per germline. The CDR3 loop is CASSFGPLGGNQPQHF. In DNA, the CDR3 is TGCGCCAGCAGCTTCGGACCACTAGGAGGCAATCAGCCCCAGCATTTT.

The V and J genes are TRBV4-2 and TRBJ2-7; 9 bases are a match to TRBD2. Germline V gene sequence: CDR1 LGHNA, CDR2 YNFKEQ. The CDR3 consists of 17 residues. The V segment lost 0 bases and the J segment 2 bases; nucleotides outside the gene matches: 8. DNA of the CDR3: TGTGCCAGCAGCCAAGAAGACCGTCTAGCGGGGCCCTACGAGCAGTACTTC. Protein: CASSQEDRLAGPYEQYF.

This chain links TRBV6-5 with TRBJ1-1; D possibly corresponds to TRBD1 (6 bases). The CDR3 has 13 residues. Germline CDR1 is MNHEY and CDR2 is SVGAGI. Trimming removed 6 bases at V and 6 bases at J, with 14 bases between. The CDR3, as DNA: TGTGCCAGCAGCTATTCTACAGGGTCTGAAGCTTTCTTT. It encodes CASSYSTGSEAFF.

V usage is TRBV2 and J usage is TRBJ1-2, with 9 nucleotides matching TRBD1. CDR1 and CDR2 (germline): SNHLY, FYNNEI. CDR3 length equals 15 residues. With 7 bases clipped from V and 2 bases from J, the junction kept 8 bases outside the gene matches. CDR3 sequence: CASIRVGTGNYGYTF. Here the CDR3 DNA reads TGTGCCAGCATTCGTGTCGGGACAGGGAACTATGGCTACACCTTC.

The chain combines TRBV2 with TRBJ1-3; 9 bases fit TRBD1. After removal of 5 bases from V and 0 bases from J, the junction contained 2 bases not matched to a gene. This CDR3 has 15 residues. Germline CDR1 and CDR2: SNHLY and FYNNEI. CDR3 residues: CASSQTGGSGNTIYF. In DNA form, the CDR3 reads TGTGCCAGCAGTCAGACAGGGGGCTCTGGAAACACCATATATTTT.

This rearrangement joins TRBV6-6 to TRBJ1-1; D unclear. The CDR3 runs to 13 residues. Germline V lookup: CDR1 MNHNY, CDR2 SVGAGI (reference sequence). The V and J ends lost 6 bases and 1 base respectively, with 9 bases between them. The CDR3 reads CASSYRGNTEAFF. DNA for the CDR3: TGTGCCAGCAGCTATAGAGGGAACACTGAAGCTTTCTTT.

This clone has only one observation. The CDR3 sequence is CASSLQGNQPQHF. CDR3 nucleotide sequence: TGTGCCAGCAGCTTACAGGGCAATCAGCCCCAGCATTTT. The chain links TRBV7-3 to TRBJ1-5, with D hard to call. Germline V lookup: CDR1 SGHTA, CDR2 FQGTGA. Deletions cut 2 bases from V and 2 bases from J, with 4 bases between. CDR3 length: 13 amino acids.

The V and J genes are TRBV27 and TRBJ2-5, with D maybe TRBD1 (5 bases). The germline V gene encodes CDR1 MNHEY and CDR2 SMNVEV (reference sequence). The CDR3 runs to 14 residues. V was pared by 3 bases and J by 2 bases, with 10 bases between. CDR3: CASSFVGAQETQYF. In DNA form, the CDR3 reads TGTGCCAGCAGTTTTGTAGGGGCTCAAGAGACCCAGTACTTC.

The chain recombines TRBV4-1 with TRBJ2-5, with 16 bases lining up with TRBD2. This CDR3 comprises 19 residues. The germline V gene encodes CDR1 MGHRA and CDR2 YSYEKL. V lost 4 bases and J lost 4; bases outside the gene matches: 12. DNA for the CDR3: TGCGCCAGCAGCCCGACCTACGGGACTAGCGGGGGGGAGGGAGAGACCCAGTACTTC. This encodes CASSPTYGTSGGEGETQYF.

CDR3 protein: CASIRGSSYNSPLHF. The CDR3 region has the DNA TGTGCCAGCATCAGGGGGAGCTCCTATAATTCACCCCTCCACTTT. The chain links TRBV13 to TRBJ1-6; 7 bases are shared with TRBD1. The CDR3 consists of 15 residues. Germline V gene lookup returns CDR1 PRHDT and CDR2 FYEKMQ (reference sequence). With 7 bases clipped from V and 0 bases from J, the junction kept 3 bases outside the gene matches.

This clone has just one count. The J gene is TRBJ2-7, the V gene TRBV6-1, with TRBD2 identical over 9 bases. The CDR3 runs 16 residues. V trimming: 4 bases; J trimming: 2 bases; junction bases outside the gene matches: 9. CDR1 and CDR2 (germline): MNHNS, SASEGT. CDR3 nucleotides: TGTGCCAGCAGTGGTACTAGCGGGTACCTTACCTACGAGCAGTACTTC. It yields the protein CASSGTSGYLTYEQYF.